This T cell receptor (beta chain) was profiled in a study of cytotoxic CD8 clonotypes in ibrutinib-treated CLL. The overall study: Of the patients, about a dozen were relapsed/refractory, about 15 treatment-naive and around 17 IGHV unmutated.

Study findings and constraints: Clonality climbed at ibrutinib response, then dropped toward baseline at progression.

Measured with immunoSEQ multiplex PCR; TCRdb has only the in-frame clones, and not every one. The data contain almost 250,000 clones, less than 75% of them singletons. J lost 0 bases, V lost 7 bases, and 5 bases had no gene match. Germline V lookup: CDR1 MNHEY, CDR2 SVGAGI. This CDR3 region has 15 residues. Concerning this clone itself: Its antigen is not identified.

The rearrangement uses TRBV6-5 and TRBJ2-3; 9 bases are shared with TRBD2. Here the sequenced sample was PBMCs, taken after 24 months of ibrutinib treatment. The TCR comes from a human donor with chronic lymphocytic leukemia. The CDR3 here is CASTPTSGSTDTQYF. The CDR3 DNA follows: TGTGCCAGCACTCCCACTAGCGGGAGCACAGATACGCAGTATTTT.